The 29 T cell receptor beta chains reported below all come from one sample, sequenced in a study of blood T cell repertoires in COVID-19 (dated by TCRdb to between 2020 and 2021). Library preparation used the immunoSEQ multiplex PCR assay. TCRdb provides this immuneACCESS table in a form limited to in-frame rearrangements. Some clones are lacking; in checked studies, under half of them reflect an unresolved V gene, and why the rest are absent is not known. A total of about 280,000 clones appear in this sample, 85% of them only once. 2% to 3% of the sample belongs to the ten largest clones. What was sequenced was PBMCs or T cells enriched from blood (not recorded which). The receptors stem from a woman between 50 and 59 years old who had recovered from COVID-19.

The V gene is TRBV10-1, the J gene TRBJ2-1, with unresolved D. V lost 4 bases and J 0 bases, leaving 19 bases between the germline ends. Germline V CDR1 and CDR2: WNHNN, SYGVQD (reference sequence). CDR3 size: 18 residues. The CDR3 loop reads CASSGGLPRRSSYNEQFF. The DNA of the CDR3 is TGCGCCAGCAGTGGAGGCCTACCAAGAAGGAGCTCCTACAATGAGCAGTTCTTC.

Comments on this clone: The sample carries other DNA sequences with the same CDR3. The chain has TRBV15 and TRBJ1-6; D is unclear. V lost 0 bases and J lost 7, with 7 bases in between. CDR3 length: 14 residues. Germline V gene lookup returns CDR1 LNHNV and CDR2 YYDKDF (reference sequence). The CDR3: CATSRDPENSPLHF. CDR3 nucleotides: TGTGCCACCAGCAGAGACCCCGAGAATTCACCCCTCCACTTT.

This CDR3 is CASSFDRGYLTEAFF. CDR3 DNA sequence: TGTGCCAGCAGCTTCGACAGGGGTTATTTGACTGAAGCTTTCTTT. The genes are TRBV7-8 and TRBJ1-1, with TRBD1 matching over 8 bases. The CDR3 contains 15 residues. The ends lost 3 bases at V and 5 bases at J; junction bases unmatched: 8. From germline, CDR1 is SGHVS and CDR2 FQNEAQ.

As concerns this clone: At one of its ends the junction is not consistent with the germline gene, which may arise from a read error. The chain is built from TRBV30 and TRBJ1-2, with D perhaps matching TRBD1 (5 bases). Germline CDR1 GTSNPN, CDR2 SVGIG (reference sequence). This CDR3 spans 12 amino acids. The CDR3 loop reads CAWTPTGLTPYF. The DNA for the CDR3 is TGTGCCTGGACCCCCACAGGCCTAACGCCCTACTTC.

This chain links TRBV13 with TRBJ1-1, with 7 positions matching TRBD1. Unmatched junction bases numbered 3, after V lost 5 bases and J lost 9 bases. Germline CDR1 PRHDT, CDR2 FYEKMQ (reference sequence). CDR3 length: 11 amino acids. The CDR3 coding sequence is TGTGCCAGCAGCCAACAGGGGAAAGCTTTCTTT. Amino acid sequence: CASSQQGKAFF. Together with reference TRBV13 and TRBJ1-1, the CDR3 gives the full variable domain: AAGVIQSPRHLIKEKRETATLKCYPIPRHDTVYWYQQGPGQDPQFLISFYEKMQSDKGSIPDRFSAQQFSDYHSELNMSSLELGDSALYFCASSQQGKAFFGQGTRLTVV.

CDR3 protein: CATSLQRGGSYEQYF. The CDR3 DNA reads TGTGCCACCAGCCTTCAGCGGGGGGGATCCTACGAGCAGTACTTC. The V gene is TRBV15, the J gene TRBJ2-7; 10 nucleotides agree with TRBD2. This CDR3 has 15 residues. CDR1 and CDR2 (germline): LNHNV, YYDKDF (reference sequence). The trim removed 5 bases at V and 1 base at J, leaving 5 bases unmatched.

The chain carries TRBV3-1 (or the pseudogene TRBV3-2) and TRBJ2-3; D unresolved. The germline V gene encodes CDR1 LGHDT and CDR2 YNNKEL (reference sequence). The germline V and J ends were trimmed by 2 bases and 2 bases, with 14 bases remaining between them. The CDR3 has 16 amino acids. CDR3 in amino acids: CASSQHRVLVTDTQYF. The CDR3 DNA reads TGTGCCAGCAGCCAACACCGGGTGCTTGTCACAGATACGCAGTATTTT.

The V gene is TRBV10-2, the J gene TRBJ1-1; D not certain. The CDR3 consists of 12 residues. V dropped 9 bases and J dropped 3 bases, with 11 bases sitting between them. Per the germline V gene, CDR1 is WSHSY and CDR2 is SAAADI. The CDR3 sequence is CASSGGDTEAFF. The CDR3 coding sequence is TGCGCCAGTTCGGGCGGGGACACTGAAGCTTTCTTT.

The chain joins TRBV11-2 to TRBJ2-7; 8 nucleotides align to TRBD2. This CDR3 is 15 amino acids long. The ends lost 1 base at V and 4 bases at J; junction bases unmatched: 6. The V gene's germline CDR1 is SGHAT and CDR2 FQNNGV. The CDR3 nucleotides are TGTGCCAGCAGCTTAGTGTCGGGAGGGCCTTACGAGCAGTACTTC. Translating gives CASSLVSGGPYEQYF.

The chain links TRBV10-2 to TRBJ2-1, with D hard to call. Germline CDR1 and CDR2: WSHSY and SAAADI. V was shortened by 1 base and J by 10 bases, with 5 bases between the two germline ends. The CDR3 has 11 residues. CDR3 residues: CASSEFGEQFF. CDR3 sequence (DNA): TGCGCCAGCAGTGAGTTCGGGGAGCAGTTCTTC.

The V gene is TRBV19, the J gene TRBJ2-1; D possibly corresponds to TRBD2 (6 bases). The CDR3 runs 13 residues. The germline V gene encodes CDR1 LNHDA and CDR2 SQIVND (reference sequence). V was trimmed by 2 bases and J by 7 bases, leaving 9 bases between them. The CDR3 DNA reads TGTGCCAGTAGTATATTCCGGGAGAATGAGCAGTTCTTC. Translated, it gives CASSIFRENEQFF.

This chain links TRBV6-5 with TRBJ1-2, with a possible D match to TRBD1 (5 bases). The germline V gene has CDR1 MNHEY and CDR2 SVGAGI. This CDR3 spans 13 amino acids. The V end lost 5 bases, the J end lost 1 base, and 8 bases lay between the germline ends. The CDR3 region is CASSPQDNYGYTF. CDR3 sequence (DNA): TGTGCCAGCAGTCCACAGGATAACTATGGCTACACCTTC.

V usage is TRBV30 and J usage is TRBJ1-3; D may be TRBD1 (6 bases). The CDR3 covers 14 residues. V dropped 8 bases and J dropped 2 bases, with 16 bases sitting between them. Germline V gives CDR1 GTSNPN, CDR2 SVGIG (reference sequence). The DNA of the CDR3 is TGTGCCCACAACCCGTCAGGGGCTGGAAACACCATATATTTT. The encoded protein is CAHNPSGAGNTIYF.

This clone has more than one count but fewer than ten. This sequence joins TRBV7-8 and TRBJ1-1; D is ambiguous. The V gene lost 5 bases and the J gene lost 1 base, with 11 bases spanning the gap. Germline CDR1 and CDR2: SGHVS and FQNEAQ. The CDR3 consists of 14 residues. Here the CDR3 DNA reads TGTGCCAGCAGCCCGTACCGGGAGAACACTGAAGCTTTCTTT. This translates into CASSPYRENTEAFF. Full variable domain (missing parts from reference TRBV7-8 and TRBJ1-1): GAGVSQSPRYKVAKRGQDVALRCDPISGHVSLFWYQQALGQGPEFLTYFQNEAQLDKSGLPSDRFFAERPEGSVSTLKIQRTQQEDSAVYLCASSPYRENTEAFFGQGTRLTVV.

The V gene is TRBV11-2, the J gene TRBJ2-7; 10 bases map to TRBD1. The CDR3 is 17 amino acids. Germline CDR1 reads SGHAT; CDR2 reads FQNNGV. J lost 3 bases, V lost 0 bases, and 8 bases had no gene match. CDR3 amino acids: CASSLDSGQGIFYEQYF. The CDR3 bases are TGTGCCAGCAGCTTAGATTCGGGACAGGGGATCTTCTACGAGCAGTACTTC.

This chain links TRBV4-2 with TRBJ2-1; 13 bases agree with TRBD2. Germline V gene lookup returns CDR1 LGHNA and CDR2 YNFKEQ. This CDR3 region has 17 residues. The trim removed 1 base at V and 7 bases at J, leaving 7 bases unmatched. The CDR3 DNA reads as TGTGCCAGCAGCCAAGCCGCCGGGACTAGCGGGAAAAATGAGCAGTTCTTC. Protein product: CASSQAAGTSGKNEQFF.

This chain joins TRBV11-2 and TRBJ2-2, with D maybe TRBD2 (5 bases). V lost 0 bases and J 9 bases, leaving 8 bases between the germline ends. The CDR3 is 13 amino acids. Germline CDR1 reads SGHAT; CDR2 reads FQNNGV. The CDR3 spells CASSLEEGRELFF. CDR3 coding DNA: TGTGCCAGCAGCTTAGAAGAGGGCCGGGAGCTGTTTTTT.

The chain employs TRBV19 and TRBJ1-5, with D possibly being TRBD1 (6 bases). Deletions cut 6 bases from V and 6 bases from J, with 12 bases between. The CDR3 loop spans 13 amino acids. Germline V gene sequence: CDR1 LNHDA, CDR2 SQIVND (reference sequence). CDR3 in amino acids: CASRSSGVQPQHF. In nucleotides, the CDR3 is TGTGCCAGTAGGAGCTCAGGGGTTCAGCCCCAGCATTTT. The full variable domain, completed using reference TRBV19 and TRBJ1-5, is DGGITQSPKYLFRKEGQNVTLSCEQNLNHDAMYWYRQDPGQGLRLIYYSQIVNDFQKGDIAEGYSVSREKKESFPLTVTSAQKNPTAFYLCASRSSGVQPQHFGDGTRLSIL.

This rearrangement joins TRBV12-3 or TRBV12-4 to TRBJ2-7; D unresolved. Trimming removed 2 bases from V and 3 bases from J, with 8 bases in between. The CDR3 length is 13 residues. CDR3 residues: CASSLNRFYEQYF. CDR3 nucleotides: TGTGCCAGCAGTTTAAATAGATTCTACGAGCAGTACTTC.

This clone was counted between two and nine times. V is TRBV18 and J is TRBJ1-3; tentatively, D is TRBD1 (6 bases). This CDR3 comprises 14 residues. V lost 5 bases to trimming and J lost 2 bases, with 10 bases between them. From germline, CDR1 is KGHSH and CDR2 LQKENI. CDR3 coding DNA: TGTGCCAGCTCAGCCGGGACAACTGGAAACACCATATATTTT. Protein: CASSAGTTGNTIYF. Drawing the rest from reference TRBV18 and TRBJ1-3, the complete variable domain is NAGVMQNPRHLVRRRGQEARLRCSPMKGHSHVYWYRQLPEEGLKFMVYLQKENIIDESGMPKERFSAEFPKEGPSILRIQQVVRGDSAAYFCASSAGTTGNTIYFGEGSWLTVV.

The chain recombines TRBV7-8 with TRBJ1-1; D call uncertain. The germline gives CDR1 SGHVS, CDR2 FQNEAQ. Trimming removed 5 bases from V and 11 bases from J, with 21 bases in between. This CDR3 has 14 residues. CDR3 DNA: TGTGCCAGCAGCCCCGAGGGTCTCTCGTTGTGGGCTTTCTTT. This translates into CASSPEGLSLWAFF. The complete variable domain, with remaining parts taken from reference TRBV7-8 and TRBJ1-1, reads GAGVSQSPRYKVAKRGQDVALRCDPISGHVSLFWYQQALGQGPEFLTYFQNEAQLDKSGLPSDRFFAERPEGSVSTLKIQRTQQEDSAVYLCASSPEGLSLWAFFGQGTRLTVV.

The chain joins TRBV18 to TRBJ1-4, with D possibly matching TRBD1 (5 bases). Germline V gene data show CDR1 as KGHSH and CDR2 as LQKENI. CDR3 length: 15 residues. The V end lost 2 bases, the J end lost 2 bases, and 9 bases lay between the germline ends. CDR3 in DNA: TGTGCCAGCTCACCAGCCAAGGGGACTAATGAAAAACTGTTTTTT. The encoded protein is CASSPAKGTNEKLFF.

The chain links TRBV20-1 to TRBJ1-5, with 7 bases that match TRBD1. From germline, CDR1 is DFQATT and CDR2 SNEGSKA (reference sequence). The J segment lost 1 base and the V segment lost 3 bases, leaving 3 bases of the junction unmatched. This CDR3 region has 14 residues. DNA for the CDR3: TGCAGTGCTAGTGAGGGGGCAAGCAATCAGCCCCAGCATTTT. Residues: CSASEGASNQPQHF.

This rearrangement joins TRBV5-4 to TRBJ2-2; perhaps TRBD2 as D (6 bases). Germline CDR1 reads SGHNT; CDR2 reads YYREEE (reference sequence). The CDR3 is 15 residues long. The V end lost 4 bases, the J end lost 4 bases, and 14 bases lay between the germline ends. As DNA, the CDR3 is TGTGCCAGCAGCCGGGGACTCAAATCCACCGGGGAGCTGTTTTTT. It specifies CASSRGLKSTGELFF.

Comments on this clone: Additional DNA sequences in this sample encode the identical CDR3. The rearrangement uses TRBV18 and TRBJ2-7; 7 positions match TRBD1. CDR1 and CDR2 from the germline V gene are KGHSH and LQKENI. This CDR3 is built from 14 residues. V gave up 5 bases and J gave up 3 bases; unmatched junction bases: 7. This chain's CDR3 is CASSSRDRVYEQYF. As DNA, the CDR3 is TGTGCCAGCTCAAGCCGGGACAGAGTCTACGAGCAGTACTTC.

V usage is TRBV28 and J usage is TRBJ1-4; TRBD1 aligns across 7 bases. The CDR3 spans 16 residues. J lost 6 bases, V lost 3 bases, and 10 bases had no gene match. The germline V gene has CDR1 MDHEN and CDR2 SYDVKM. DNA for the CDR3: TGTGCCAGCAGTTTCGGGACAGTTGGTCTATATGAAAAACTGTTTTTT. It encodes CASSFGTVGLYEKLFF. The full variable domain, completed using reference TRBV28 and TRBJ1-4, is DVKVTQSSRYLVKRTGEKVFLECVQDMDHENMFWYRQDPGLGLRLIYFSYDVKMKEKGDIPEGYSVSREKKERFSLILESASTNQTSMYLCASSFGTVGLYEKLFFGSGTQLSVL.

V gene TRBV10-3 combines with J gene TRBJ2-7, with a weak D call TRBD2 (6 bases). Trimming stripped 8 bases from V and 6 bases from J, with 14 bases between. This CDR3 is built from 12 residues. Looked up from germline, CDR1 is ENHRY and CDR2 is SYGVKD. As DNA, the CDR3 is TGTGCCATCGGCACTACTAGCTTCGAGCAGTACTTC. Translating it yields CAIGTTSFEQYF.

The count of this clone is one. The rearrangement uses TRBV7-9 and TRBJ1-4, with 9 bases that match TRBD1. From germline, CDR1 is SEHNR and CDR2 FQNEAQ (reference sequence). Unmatched junction bases numbered 5, after V lost 6 bases and J lost 3 bases. The length of the CDR3 is 15 residues. CDR3: CASRPTGGANEKLFF. The CDR3 DNA follows: TGTGCCAGCAGACCGACAGGGGGGGCTAATGAAAAACTGTTTTTT.

This chain connects TRBV7-9 to TRBJ1-2; 8 bases map to TRBD1. V trimming: 5 bases; J trimming: 5 bases; junction bases outside the gene matches: 7. The germline CDR1 and CDR2 sequences are SEHNR and FQNEAQ (reference sequence). The CDR3 is 14 residues long. CDR3: CASSLDRGGYGYTF. The CDR3 nucleotides read TGTGCCAGCAGCCTTGACAGGGGAGGGTATGGCTACACCTTC.